Listed below are T cell receptor beta chains from one sample, sequenced in a study of blood T cell repertoires in COVID-19. The method was immunoSEQ multiplex PCR; TCRdb's version includes in-frame clones alone and lacks a portion of them. Of 250,000 to 350,000 clones in the sample, approximately 85% are singletons; the top ten hold roughly 0.94%. Sequencing was performed on peripheral blood. The origin of the receptors is a human donor with COVID-19, enrolled during active disease. The donor label of this sample is uncertain. CDR3s include the opening cysteine and the closing phenylalanine or tryptophan. The D gene is left open where the match is weak. The size field is filled for only some rows; it gives once, few, many or a size class.

V	size	J	D	DNA	CDR3
TRBV30	-	TRBJ1-5	-	TGTGCCTGGAGCGGGGGGAGGGCACGACAGCCCCAGCATTTT	CAWSGGRARQPQHF
TRBV29-1	-	TRBJ2-1	TRBD1	TGCAGCGTGTCCGGGACAGGGGGGGTCAATGAGCAGTTCTTC	CSVSGTGGVNEQFF
TRBV7-7	-	TRBJ2-5	-	TGTGCTAGCAGCCCGGACTATCAAGAGACCCAGTACTTC	CASSPDYQETQYF
TRBV30	-	TRBJ1-1	-	TGTGCCTGGAGTGTAGGCCAGGGTACCACTGAAGCTTTCTTT	CAWSVGQGTTEAFF
TRBV11-2	-	TRBJ2-4	-	TGTGCCAGCAGTTCGCCAGGGGGGAACATTCAGTACTTC	CASSSPGGNIQYF
TRBV27	-	TRBJ2-3	-	TGTGCCAGCAGTTTGGGAGGTACAGATACGCAGTATTTT	CASSLGGTDTQYF
TRBV6-5	once	TRBJ1-2	-	TGTGCCAGCAGGGAGACAGTTAACTATGGCTACACCTTC	CASRETVNYGYTF
TRBV9	-	TRBJ1-5	TRBD1	TGTGCCAGCAGCGCGACAGGGCTTAATCAGCCCCAGCATTTT	CASSATGLNQPQHF
TRBV5-5	-	TRBJ2-3	TRBD2	TGTGCCAGCAGCTTGGAACCCCGACTAGCGGGAGGGCCGGTAGATACGCAGTATTTT	CASSLEPRLAGGPVDTQYF
TRBV30	-	TRBJ1-3	-	TGTGCCTCCCCCGGCTCTGGAAACACCATATATTTT	CASPGSGNTIYF
TRBV15	few	TRBJ1-3	-	TGTGCCACCAGCAGAGACGCTGGACAGCTCTCTGGAAACACCATATATTTT	CATSRDAGQLSGNTIYF
TRBV7-8	-	TRBJ2-7	TRBD2	TGTGCCAGCAGCTTAGTACTAGCGGGAGGGATTGAGCAGTACTTC	CASSLVLAGGIEQYF
TRBV6-4	-	TRBJ1-1	TRBD1	TGTGCCAGCAACTCAGGGGGTATGAACACTGAAGCTTTCTTT	CASNSGGMNTEAFF
TRBV3-1/TRBV3-2	once	TRBJ2-1	TRBD2	TGTGCCAGCAGGCCACCAATTCCCGGGACTAGCGGGTTCTCATACAATGAGCAGTTCTTC	CASRPPIPGTSGFSYNEQFF
TRBV27	-	TRBJ1-6	-	TGTGCCAGCAGTGAAAAGATAGGGAGCTCCTATAATTCACCCCTCCACTTT	CASSEKIGSSYNSPLHF
TRBV18	-	TRBJ1-2	TRBD1	TGTGCCAGCTCACCCTCACAGGGGGAGGAGGGCTATGGCTACACCTTC	CASSPSQGEEGYGYTF
TRBV30	once	TRBJ2-5	TRBD2	TGTGCCTGGACCAAGACGGGACTAGCGGGAGCAACTCAAGAGACCCAGTACTTC	CAWTKTGLAGATQETQYF
TRBV18	-	TRBJ1-1	TRBD1	TGTGCCAGCTCACCCGGGACAGGTTCCATGAACACTGAAGCTTTCTTT	CASSPGTGSMNTEAFF
TRBV10-3	-	TRBJ1-3	-	TGTGCCATCAGTGAGTCCGGACGGAACCAGGGTTTGGGAAACACCATATATTTT	CAISESGRNQGLGNTIYF
TRBV2	-	TRBJ2-2	-	TGTGCCAGCAGGGGCAGGGGCACCGGGGAGCTGTTTTTT	CASRGRGTGELFF
TRBV7-2	-	TRBJ1-6	-	TGTGCCAGCAGCTTCAGGGGCCGTTCACCCCTCCACTTT	CASSFRGRSPLHF
TRBV30	-	TRBJ1-5	-	TGTGCCTGGAGTGTACTTTCGGGAGGGATCAGCAATCAGCCCCAGCATTTT	CAWSVLSGGISNQPQHF
TRBV5-1	-	TRBJ2-2	-	TGCGCCAGCAGCTTGGGATCGCGCCCGAACACCGGGGAGCTGTTTTTT	CASSLGSRPNTGELFF
TRBV2	-	TRBJ2-5	-	TGTGCCAGCAGTGAAGGTATAGCCCTTACGAGGGAGACCCAGTACTTC	CASSEGIALTRETQYF
TRBV19	few	TRBJ2-7	TRBD2	TGTGCCAGTAGCCGCCGCGGCGACGGGACTAGGGCTTACGAGCAGTACTTC	CASSRRGDGTRAYEQYF
TRBV4-1	once	TRBJ1-2	TRBD1	TGCGCCAGCAACCCCCGGGACAGGGGGTTGAACTATGGCTACACCTTC	CASNPRDRGLNYGYTF
TRBV5-6	many	TRBJ1-1	-	TGTGCCAGCAGCACGTTTTCGGGGAGCACTGAAGCTTTCTTT	CASSTFSGSTEAFF
TRBV19	-	TRBJ1-4	TRBD1	TGTGCCACCAAGTCGGCCGGGACAGGGGACCTAGAAAAACTGTTTTTT	CATKSAGTGDLEKLFF
TRBV9	-	TRBJ2-7	TRBD2	TGTGCCAGCAGCGTAGGGGTCCCCGGGACTAGCGGGAGTGTGTACTTC	CASSVGVPGTSGSVYF